This T cell receptor (beta chain) came from a study of low-dose radiotherapy and immunotherapy resistance in tumors. Priming of first-strand cDNA relied on TRAV- and TRBV-specific primers (covering alpha and beta chains). It was with a constant-region primer and a V-primer adapter that TCRs were amplified over around 20 PCR cycles. A single record per CDR3 protein comes from TCRdb applying MiXCR to the reads. The data show around 58,000 distinct CDR3 sequences, 20% to 25% seen once. Time point meaning: after trial treatment. Treatment noted: LDRT plus nivolumab, ipilimumab, low-dose cyclophosphamide and aspirin (RACIN trial). Every donor was treated with nivolumab, ipilimumab, aspirin, low-dose cyclophosphamide and also low-dose radiotherapy. In its sample, this clonotype was seen many times. The CDR3 totals 18 residues. CDR1 is MGHRA, CDR2 YSYEKL, per germline. Trimming cost V 0 bases and J 1 base, with 17 bases left between them.

This TCR came from a male donor with prostate cancer. The chain uses TRBV4-1 and TRBJ2-3; weak D call: TRBD2 (6 bases). Source: PBMCs, taken after low-dose radiotherapy plus immunotherapy. CDR3 residues: CASSQEGPAGPGTDTQYF. The DNA of the CDR3 is TGCGCCAGCAGCCAAGAGGGCCCGGCGGGACCCGGCACAGATACGCAGTATTTT.